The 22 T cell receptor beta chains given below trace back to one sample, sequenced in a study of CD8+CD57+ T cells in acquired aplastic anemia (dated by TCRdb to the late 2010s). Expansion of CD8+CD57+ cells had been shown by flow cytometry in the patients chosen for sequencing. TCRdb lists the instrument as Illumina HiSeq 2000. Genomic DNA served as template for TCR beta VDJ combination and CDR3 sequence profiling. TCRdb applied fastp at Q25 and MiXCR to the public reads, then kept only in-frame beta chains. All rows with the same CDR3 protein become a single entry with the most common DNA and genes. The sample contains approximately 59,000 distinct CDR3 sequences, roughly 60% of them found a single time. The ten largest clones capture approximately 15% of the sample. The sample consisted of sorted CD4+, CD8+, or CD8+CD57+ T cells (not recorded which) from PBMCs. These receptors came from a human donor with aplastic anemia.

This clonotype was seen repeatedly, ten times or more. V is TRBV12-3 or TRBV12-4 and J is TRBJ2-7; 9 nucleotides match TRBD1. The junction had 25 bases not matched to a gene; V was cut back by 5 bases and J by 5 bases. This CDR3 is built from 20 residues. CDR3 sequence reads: CASSLAKGQGTEQTNDEQYV. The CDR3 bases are TGTGCCAGCAGTCTTGCCAAAGGACAGGGGACGGAGCAAACAAACGACGAGCAGTACGTC.

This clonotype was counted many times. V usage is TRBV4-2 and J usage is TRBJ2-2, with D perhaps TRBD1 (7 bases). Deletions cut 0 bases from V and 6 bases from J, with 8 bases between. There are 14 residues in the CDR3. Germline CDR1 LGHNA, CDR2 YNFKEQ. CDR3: CASSQDRGAGELFF. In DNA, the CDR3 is TGTGCCAGCAGCCAAGACAGGGGGGCCGGGGAGCTGTTTTTT.

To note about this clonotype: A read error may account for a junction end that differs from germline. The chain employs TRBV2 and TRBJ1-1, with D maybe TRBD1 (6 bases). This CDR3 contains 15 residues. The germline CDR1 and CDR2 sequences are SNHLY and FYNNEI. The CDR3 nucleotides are TGTGCCAACAGCCATTCCGGGACACTGAACACTGAAGCTTCCTTT. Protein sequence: CANSHSGTLNTEASF.

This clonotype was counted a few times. The CDR3 DNA follows: TGTGCCAGTAGTATCAGCGGGCCCTACGAGCAGTACTTC. Amino acids: CASSISGPYEQYF. The V and J genes are TRBV19 and TRBJ2-7, with D perhaps TRBD2 (6 bases). Germline V gene sequence: CDR1 LNHDA, CDR2 SQIVND (reference sequence). V was clipped by 3 bases and J by 2 bases, with 8 bases between them. The CDR3 covers 13 residues.

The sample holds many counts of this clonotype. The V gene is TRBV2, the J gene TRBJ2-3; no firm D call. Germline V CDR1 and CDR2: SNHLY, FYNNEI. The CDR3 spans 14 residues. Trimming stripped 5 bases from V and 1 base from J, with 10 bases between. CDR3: CASSNPQGTDTQYF. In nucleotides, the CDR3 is TGTGCCAGCAGTAATCCTCAGGGCACAGATACGCAGTATTTT. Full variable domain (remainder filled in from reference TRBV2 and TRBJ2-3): EPEVTQTPSHQVTQMGQEVILRCVPISNHLYFYWYRQILGQKVEFLVSFYNNEISEKSEIFDDQFSVERPDGSNFTLKIRSTKLEDSAMYFCASSNPQGTDTQYFGPGTRLTVL.

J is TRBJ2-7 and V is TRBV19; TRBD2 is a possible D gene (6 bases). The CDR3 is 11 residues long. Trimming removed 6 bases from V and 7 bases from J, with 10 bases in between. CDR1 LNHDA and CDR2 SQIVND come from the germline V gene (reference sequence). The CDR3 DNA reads TGTGCCAGTAGACGGGGGAGGGAGCAGTACTTC. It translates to CASRRGREQYF.

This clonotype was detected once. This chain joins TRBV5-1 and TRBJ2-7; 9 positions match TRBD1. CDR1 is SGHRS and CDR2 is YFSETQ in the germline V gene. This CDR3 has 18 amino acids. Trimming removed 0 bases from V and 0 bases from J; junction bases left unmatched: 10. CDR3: CASSLARQGVGYSYEQYF. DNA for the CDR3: TGCGCCAGCAGCTTGGCCAGACAGGGGGTGGGCTACTCCTACGAGCAGTACTTC.

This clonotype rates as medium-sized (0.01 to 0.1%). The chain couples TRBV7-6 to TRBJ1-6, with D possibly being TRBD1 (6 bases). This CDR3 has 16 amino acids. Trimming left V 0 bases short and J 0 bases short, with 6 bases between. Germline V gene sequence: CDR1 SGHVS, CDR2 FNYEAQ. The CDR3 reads CASSLADSSYNSPLHF. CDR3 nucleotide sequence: TGTGCCAGCAGCTTAGCGGACAGCTCCTATAATTCACCCCTCCACTTT.

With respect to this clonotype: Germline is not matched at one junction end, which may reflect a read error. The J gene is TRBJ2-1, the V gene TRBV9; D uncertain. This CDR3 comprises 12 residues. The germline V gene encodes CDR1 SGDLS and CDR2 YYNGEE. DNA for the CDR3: TGTGCCAGGAGCGTGACGGGCAATGAGCAGTTCTTC. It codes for CARSVTGNEQFF.

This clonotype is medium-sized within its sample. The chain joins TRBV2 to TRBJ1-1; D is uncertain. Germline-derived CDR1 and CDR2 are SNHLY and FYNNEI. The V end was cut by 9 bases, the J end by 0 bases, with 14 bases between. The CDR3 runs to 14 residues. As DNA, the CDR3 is TGTGCCAGTTCGAAGGGAACAATGAACACTGAAGCTTTCTTT. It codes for CASSKGTMNTEAFF.

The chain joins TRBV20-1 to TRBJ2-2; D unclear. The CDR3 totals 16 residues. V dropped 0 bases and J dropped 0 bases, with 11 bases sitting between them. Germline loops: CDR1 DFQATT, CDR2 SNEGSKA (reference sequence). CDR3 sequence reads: CSARDLGPANTGELFF. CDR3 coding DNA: TGCAGTGCTAGAGATCTTGGGCCCGCGAACACCGGGGAGCTGTTTTTT.

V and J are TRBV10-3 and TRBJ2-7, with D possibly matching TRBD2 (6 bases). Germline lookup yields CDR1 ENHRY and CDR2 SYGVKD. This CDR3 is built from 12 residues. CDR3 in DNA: TGTGCCAGCAGTGCCGGGGGACGGGAGCAGTACGTC. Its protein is CASSAGGREQYV.

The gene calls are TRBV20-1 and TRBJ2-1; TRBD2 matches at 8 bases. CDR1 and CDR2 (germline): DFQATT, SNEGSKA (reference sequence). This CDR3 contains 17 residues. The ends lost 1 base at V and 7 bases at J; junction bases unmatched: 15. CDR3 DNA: TGCAGTGCTAGAGTACCTTTAACTAGCGGCACGAGGAATGAGCAGTTCTTC. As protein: CSARVPLTSGTRNEQFF.

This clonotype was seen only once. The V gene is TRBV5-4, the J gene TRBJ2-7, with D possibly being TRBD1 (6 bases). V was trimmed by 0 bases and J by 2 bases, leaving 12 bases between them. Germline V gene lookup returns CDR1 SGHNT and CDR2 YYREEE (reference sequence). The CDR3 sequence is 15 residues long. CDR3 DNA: TGTGCCAGCAGCTTGGGGGCAGGGGACCCCTACGAGCAGTACTTC. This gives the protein CASSLGAGDPYEQYF. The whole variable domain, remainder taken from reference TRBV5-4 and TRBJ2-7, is ETGVTQSPTHLIKTRGQQVTLRCSSQSGHNTVSWYQQALGQGPQFIFQYYREEENGRGNFPPRFSGLQFPNYSSELNVNALELDDSALYLCASSLGAGDPYEQYFGPGTRLTVT.

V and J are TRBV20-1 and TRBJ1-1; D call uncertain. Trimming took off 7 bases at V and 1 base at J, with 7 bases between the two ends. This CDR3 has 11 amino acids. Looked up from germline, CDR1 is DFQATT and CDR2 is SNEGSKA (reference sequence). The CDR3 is CSVSRNTEAFF. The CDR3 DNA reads TGCAGTGTTTCTCGGAACACTGAAGCTTTCTTT.

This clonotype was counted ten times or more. The CDR3 reads CASKDSYQETQYF. The CDR3 DNA follows: TGTGCCAGCAAGGACTCTTACCAAGAGACCCAGTACTTC. V is TRBV6-4 and J is TRBJ2-5, with D possibly TRBD2 on 5 matching bases. Germline CDR1 is MRHNA and CDR2 is SNTAGT. The CDR3 contains 13 residues. Trimming shortened V by 7 bases and J by 0 bases, and 9 bases separated the two germline ends.

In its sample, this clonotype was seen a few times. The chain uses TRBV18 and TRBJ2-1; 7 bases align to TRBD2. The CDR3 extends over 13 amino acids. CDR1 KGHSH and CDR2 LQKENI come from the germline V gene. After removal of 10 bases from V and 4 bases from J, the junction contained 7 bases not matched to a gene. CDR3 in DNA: TGTGCCACCTCGGGCGGGGGTTACAATGAGCAGTTCTTC. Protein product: CATSGGGYNEQFF.

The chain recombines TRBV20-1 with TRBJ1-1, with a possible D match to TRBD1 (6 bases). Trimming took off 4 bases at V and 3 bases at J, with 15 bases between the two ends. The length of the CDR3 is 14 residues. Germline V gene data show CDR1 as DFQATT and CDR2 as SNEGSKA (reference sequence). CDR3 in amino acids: CSAKTGGGDTEAFF. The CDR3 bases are TGCAGTGCTAAGACAGGTGGAGGGGACACTGAAGCTTTCTTT.

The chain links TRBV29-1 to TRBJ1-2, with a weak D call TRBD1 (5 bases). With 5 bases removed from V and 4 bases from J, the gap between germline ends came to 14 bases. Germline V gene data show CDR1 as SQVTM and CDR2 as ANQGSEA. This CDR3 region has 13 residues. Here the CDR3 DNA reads TGCAGCGTTCTCCTAGGGGTTGGCTATGGCTACACCTTC. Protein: CSVLLGVGYGYTF.

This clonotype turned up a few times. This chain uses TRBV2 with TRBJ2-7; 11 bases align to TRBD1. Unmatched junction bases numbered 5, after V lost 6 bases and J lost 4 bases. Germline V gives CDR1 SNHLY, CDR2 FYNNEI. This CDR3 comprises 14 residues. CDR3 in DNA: TGTGCCAGCAGGGCAGGACAGGGGGCTTACGAGCAGTACTTC. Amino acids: CASRAGQGAYEQYF.

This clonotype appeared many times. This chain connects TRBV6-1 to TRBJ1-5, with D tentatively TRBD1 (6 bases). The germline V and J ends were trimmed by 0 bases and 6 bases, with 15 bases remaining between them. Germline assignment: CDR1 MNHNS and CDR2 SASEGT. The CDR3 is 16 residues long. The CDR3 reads CASSEARGGPGQPQHF. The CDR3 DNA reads TGTGCCAGCAGTGAAGCGCGGGGGGGCCCGGGTCAGCCCCAGCATTTT.

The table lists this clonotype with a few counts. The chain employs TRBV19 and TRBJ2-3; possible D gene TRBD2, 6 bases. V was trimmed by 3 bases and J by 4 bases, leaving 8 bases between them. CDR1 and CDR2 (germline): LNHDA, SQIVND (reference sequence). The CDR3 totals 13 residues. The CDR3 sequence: CASSISGADTQYF. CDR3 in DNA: TGTGCCAGTAGTATTAGCGGTGCAGATACGCAGTATTTT.